This T cell receptor (beta chain) was recovered during a study of T cells after yellow fever vaccination. Whole-study results and caveats: Only a small proportion of the clonotypes turned up in both the CD4 and the CD8 compartments, likely arising from convergent recombination. One caveat is that FACS-sorted repertoires could contain abundant clonotypes contaminating from the bulk population. It was the secondary response that reached its peak faster, day 5 versus 15, but it was weaker.

The study made its TCR cDNA through 5'RACE template switching. That step introduced a universal primer site along with UMIs. MiXCR, applied by TCRdb to the 5' RACE reads, yields one record per CDR3 protein. The sample carries 150,000 to 200,000 distinct CDR3 sequences, roughly 6.2% recorded once. Germline V gene lookup returns CDR1 SSHAT and CDR2 FNYEAQ (reference sequence). The CDR3 runs to 16 residues. This clonotype has just a few counts. As yet, its antigen is unknown. The junction departs from germline at one end; a sequencing error may be responsible. The TCR sequence derives from a man younger than 30 who received the YFV17D yellow fever vaccine. The V and J genes are TRBV7-7 and TRBJ2-5; 9 bases fit TRBD2. The sequencing used CD4+ T cells sorted from PBMCs, collected on the day of the first yellow fever vaccination. CDR3 sequence reads: CASSLGAGGRGETQYF. Written as DNA, the CDR3 is TGTGCTAGCAGCTTAGGAGCGGGGGGCCGTGGGGAGACCCAGTACTTC. The full variable domain, its missing parts supplied by reference TRBV7-7 and TRBJ2-5, is GAGVSQSPRYKVTKRGQDVTLRCDPISSHATLYWYQQALGQGPEFLTYFNYEAQPDKSGLPSDRFSAERPEGSISTLTIQRTEQRDSAMYRCASSLGAGGRGETQYFGPGTRLLVL.